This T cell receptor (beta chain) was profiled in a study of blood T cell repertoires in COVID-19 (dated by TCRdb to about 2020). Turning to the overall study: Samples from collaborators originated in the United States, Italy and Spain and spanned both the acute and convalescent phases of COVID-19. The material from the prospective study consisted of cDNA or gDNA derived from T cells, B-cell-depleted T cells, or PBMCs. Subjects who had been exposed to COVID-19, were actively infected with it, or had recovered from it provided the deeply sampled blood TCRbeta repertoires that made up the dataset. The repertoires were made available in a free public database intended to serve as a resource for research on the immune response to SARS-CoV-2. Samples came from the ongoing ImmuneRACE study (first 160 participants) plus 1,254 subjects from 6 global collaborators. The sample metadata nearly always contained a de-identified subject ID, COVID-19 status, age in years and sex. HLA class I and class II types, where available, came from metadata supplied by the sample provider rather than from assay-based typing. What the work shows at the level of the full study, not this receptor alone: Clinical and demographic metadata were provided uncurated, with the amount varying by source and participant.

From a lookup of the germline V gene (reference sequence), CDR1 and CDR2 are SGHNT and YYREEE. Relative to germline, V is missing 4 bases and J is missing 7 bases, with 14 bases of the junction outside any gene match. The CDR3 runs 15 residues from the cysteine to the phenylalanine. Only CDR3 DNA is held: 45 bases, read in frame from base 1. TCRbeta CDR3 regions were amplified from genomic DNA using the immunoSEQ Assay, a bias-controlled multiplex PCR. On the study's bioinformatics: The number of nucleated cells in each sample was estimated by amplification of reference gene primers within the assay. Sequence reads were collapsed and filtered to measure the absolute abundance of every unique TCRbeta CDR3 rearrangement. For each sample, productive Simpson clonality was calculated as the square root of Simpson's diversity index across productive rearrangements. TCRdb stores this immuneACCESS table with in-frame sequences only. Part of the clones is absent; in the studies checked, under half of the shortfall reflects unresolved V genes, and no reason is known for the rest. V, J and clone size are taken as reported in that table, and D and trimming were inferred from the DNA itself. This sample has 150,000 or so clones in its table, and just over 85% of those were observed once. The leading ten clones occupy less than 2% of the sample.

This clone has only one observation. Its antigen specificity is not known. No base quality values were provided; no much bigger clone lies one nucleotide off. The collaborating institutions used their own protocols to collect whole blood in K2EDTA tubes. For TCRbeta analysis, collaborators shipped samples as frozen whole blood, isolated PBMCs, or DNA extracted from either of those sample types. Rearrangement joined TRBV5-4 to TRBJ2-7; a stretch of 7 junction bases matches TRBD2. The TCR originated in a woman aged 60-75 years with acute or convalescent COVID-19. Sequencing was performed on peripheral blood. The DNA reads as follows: TGTGCCAGCAGCCCTGGACTAGTTGGAACGCGGGAGCAGTACTTC. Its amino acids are CASSPGLVGTREQYF.